The 5 T cell receptor beta chains given below trace back to one sample, sequenced in a study of identical twins. From the 5' RACE reads, TCRdb called clonotypes with MiXCR, one entry per CDR3 protein. The table records more than 400,000 distinct CDR3 sequences, roughly 15% of them present only once. These data were also reused for a study on yellow fever vaccine responses in identical twins.

The material sequenced was CD4+ T cells sorted from blood. These receptors originate from a woman between 18 and 29 years old in good health.

The rearrangement uses TRBV27 and TRBJ1-1, with D tentatively TRBD1 (5 bases). The germline CDR1 and CDR2 sequences are MNHEY and SMNVEV (reference sequence). CDR3 size: 12 residues. The V end lost 8 bases, the J end lost 6 bases, and 13 bases lay between the germline ends. Here the CDR3 reads CASQGASAEAFF. The DNA of the CDR3 is TGTGCCAGCCAAGGGGCCTCGGCTGAAGCTTTCTTT.

This clonotype turned up a few times. V and J are TRBV2 and TRBJ2-3; perhaps D is TRBD1 or TRBD2 (6 bases each). Per germline, CDR1 SNHLY and CDR2 FYNNEI. Trimming removed 10 bases from V and 0 bases from J, with 14 bases in between. This CDR3 has 14 residues. The CDR3 protein is CATQSGASTDTQYF. CDR3 coding DNA: TGTGCCACCCAGTCGGGGGCCAGCACAGATACGCAGTATTTT.

This clonotype has only a few counts. V is TRBV6-1 and J is TRBJ1-5; D uncertain. Trimming took off 9 bases at V and 4 bases at J, with 10 bases between the two ends. The CDR3 is 12 residues long. Germline V gives CDR1 MNHNS, CDR2 SASEGT. The CDR3 here is CASHRKNQPQHF. The DNA for the CDR3 is TGTGCCAGTCACAGAAAGAATCAGCCCCAGCATTTT.

This clonotype was detected only a few times. The genes are TRBV3-1 and TRBJ2-3, with 8 bases aligning to TRBD2. CDR1 is LGHDT and CDR2 is YNNKEL in the germline V gene (reference sequence). There are 17 residues in the CDR3. J lost 2 bases, V lost 2 bases, and 9 bases had no gene match. For the CDR3, the DNA is TGTGCCAGCAGCCAATTATCCGGGAGGGTATACACAGATACGCAGTATTTT. Translating it yields CASSQLSGRVYTDTQYF.

The chain recombines TRBV5-5 with TRBJ2-7; 12 positions agree with TRBD1. Per germline, CDR1 SGHKS and CDR2 YYEKEE (reference sequence). The V gene end was trimmed by 5 bases and the J gene end by 3 bases; junction bases not matched to a gene: 15. The CDR3 totals 18 residues. As DNA, the CDR3 is TGTGCCAGCAGAGAGGGACAGGGGGCTTTTCTAGGCCGCTACGAGCAGTACTTC. Residues: CASREGQGAFLGRYEQYF.